Below are 24 T cell receptor beta chains sequenced from a single sample in a study of blood T cells in healthy people across ages. Primers used in a second PCR of about 6 to 11 cycles were a sample-barcoded 5' primer and a J-beta primer mix. MiXCR, applied by TCRdb to the 5' RACE reads, yields one record per CDR3 protein. The repertoire has roughly 2 million distinct CDR3 sequences, 49% of them found once; the top ten carry 2.1%. The sequencing input was blood. The receptor set was obtained from a woman aged 40-49 years in good health.

CDR3 sequence: CASSARTGAVDYGYTF. The CDR3 DNA reads TGTGCCAGCAGCGCCCGGACAGGGGCTGTGGACTATGGCTACACCTTC. The chain is built from TRBV6-1 and TRBJ1-2, with 9 positions matching TRBD1. Germline V CDR1 and CDR2: MNHNS, SASEGT. The ends lost 6 bases at V and 3 bases at J; junction bases unmatched: 11. There are 16 residues in the CDR3.

The chain couples TRBV4-3 to TRBJ2-3; 9 bases are a match to TRBD2. CDR3 length: 17 amino acids. V gave up 3 bases and J gave up 5 bases; unmatched junction bases: 12. Germline values: CDR1 LGHNA, CDR2 YSLEER. CDR3: CASSHLSGGYQGDTQYF. The CDR3 bases are TGCGCCAGCAGCCACCTTAGCGGGGGCTACCAGGGAGATACGCAGTATTTT.

This clonotype was recorded only once. The rearrangement joins TRBV4-3 to TRBJ2-3; D may match TRBD1 or TRBD2 (5 bases each). This CDR3 is built from 17 residues. The germline V gene encodes CDR1 LGHNA and CDR2 YSLEER. With 4 bases removed from V and 2 bases from J, the gap between germline ends came to 19 bases. The CDR3 region has the DNA TGCGCCAGCAGCCGTTATGGGACGCAAGAATACACAGATACGCAGTATTTT. The encoded protein is CASSRYGTQEYTDTQYF.

This clonotype has at least ten counts. This chain links TRBV6-5 with TRBJ1-2; 8 bases align to TRBD1. The V gene's germline CDR1 is MNHEY and CDR2 SVGAGI. The CDR3 is 13 amino acids. The ends lost 6 bases at V and 2 bases at J; junction bases unmatched: 2. As DNA, the CDR3 is TGTGCCAGCAGGAGGACAGGGAACTATGGCTACACCTTC. It codes for CASRRTGNYGYTF.

A note on this clonotype: At one end, the junction sequence differs from germline, possibly due to a read error. V and J are TRBV3-1 and TRBJ2-7; D possibly corresponds to TRBD2 (6 bases). The CDR3 loop spans 13 amino acids. Per germline, CDR1 LGHDT and CDR2 YNNKEL (reference sequence). CDR3 region: CASRQAGNNEQYF. The CDR3 DNA sequence: TGTGCCAGCAGGCAAGCGGGCAACAATGAGCAGTACTTC.

This clonotype showed up just a few times. The rearrangement uses TRBV28 and TRBJ1-2; D remains unclear. Germline assignment: CDR1 MDHEN and CDR2 SYDVKM. V was trimmed by 1 base and J by 3 bases, leaving 9 bases between them. The CDR3 has 14 amino acids. CDR3 protein: CASSLYGRHYGYTF. CDR3 sequence (DNA): TGTGCCAGCAGTTTATACGGACGACACTATGGCTACACCTTC.

The chain carries TRBV7-2 and TRBJ1-6; TRBD1 might be the D (5 bases). The CDR3 sequence is 17 residues long. V lost 2 bases and J 6 bases, leaving 17 bases between the germline ends. Germline V gene data show CDR1 as SGHTA and CDR2 as FQGNSA. This CDR3 reads CASSLFAGTVGNSPLHF. CDR3 bases: TGTGCCAGCAGCTTATTCGCAGGGACTGTCGGTAATTCACCCCTCCACTTT.

Here the CDR3 DNA reads TGTGCCAGCAGCGTGTTACGAGCGGGGTCAGATACGCAGTATTTT. Translated, it gives CASSVLRAGSDTQYF. V gene TRBV9 combines with J gene TRBJ2-3; TRBD2 matches 7 bases. V gave up 2 bases and J gave up 4 bases; unmatched junction bases: 7. Per the germline V gene, CDR1 is SGDLS and CDR2 is YYNGEE. The CDR3 has 15 residues. Looking up the rest from reference TRBV9 and TRBJ2-3 gives the full variable domain: DSGVTQTPKHLITATGQRVTLRCSPRSGDLSVYWYQQSLDQGLQFLIQYYNGEERAKGNILERFSAQQFPDLHSELNLSSLELGDSALYFCASSVLRAGSDTQYFGPGTRLTVL.

Comment on this clonotype: A much larger clone lies one base from this, so it may be a read error. The V call is TRBV14, the J call TRBJ2-1; the match to TRBD1 covers 7 bases. Germline CDR1 and CDR2: SGHDN and FVKESK. The CDR3 is made up of 15 amino acids. The CDR3 DNA reads as TGTGCCAGCAGCCCGACAGGGTTCTCCTACAATGGGCAGTTCTTC. Amino acid sequence: CASSPTGFSYNGQFF.

The chain couples TRBV11-1 to TRBJ2-3; tentatively, D is TRBD2 (6 bases). CDR3 length: 13 amino acids. The germline V gene encodes CDR1 SGHAT and CDR2 FQDESV (reference sequence). The V end lost 5 bases, the J end lost 14 bases, and 20 bases lay between the germline ends. CDR3 nucleotides: TGTGCCAGCAGCGAAAAACCGGGACTCAGAGCGTATTTT. It translates to CASSEKPGLRAYF.

Worth noting for this clonotype: An end of the junction does not agree with germline; a read error may underlie this. The CDR3 region is CSAAGPPSYQEIQYF. DNA for the CDR3: TGCAGTGCTGCCGGGCCCCCCTCCTACCAAGAGATCCAGTACTTC. The chain recombines TRBV20-1 with TRBJ2-5, with D hard to call. This CDR3 comprises 15 residues. Germline V gives CDR1 DFQATT, CDR2 SNEGSKA (reference sequence).

This chain connects TRBV7-2 to TRBJ1-1; D call uncertain. V lost 7 bases to trimming and J lost 1 base, with 16 bases between them. This CDR3 contains 15 residues. CDR1 SGHTA and CDR2 FQGNSA come from the germline V gene. The DNA of the CDR3 is TGTGCCAGCATCCACCACCCGCAGTCGAACACTGAAGCTTTCTTT. Its protein product is CASIHHPQSNTEAFF.

This clonotype was counted only a few times. DNA of the CDR3: TGTGCCAGCAGCCAGCCCGGGATGCTAGCGGTCTCTAATGAGCAGTTCTTC. It yields the protein CASSQPGMLAVSNEQFF. The chain has TRBV28 and TRBJ2-1; 7 bases are shared with TRBD2. The ends lost 6 bases at V and 7 bases at J; junction bases unmatched: 18. The CDR3 sequence is 17 residues long. CDR1 and CDR2 from the germline V gene are MDHEN and SYDVKM.

This clonotype was picked up a small number of times. The chain combines TRBV7-2 with TRBJ2-5; 8 bases map to TRBD2. The ends lost 2 bases at V and 6 bases at J; junction bases unmatched: 11. This CDR3 has 16 residues. Per germline, CDR1 SGHTA and CDR2 FQGNSA. The CDR3 DNA sequence: TGTGCCAGCAGCTTAACGGCTAGCGGGCATACTAAGACCCAGTACTTC. Translating it yields CASSLTASGHTKTQYF.

The DNA of the CDR3 is TGTGCCAGCAGATGGAGACAGGGGGCTTGGGCAGATACGCAGTATTTT. Protein sequence: CASRWRQGAWADTQYF. The V and J genes are TRBV7-2 and TRBJ2-3; 10 bases fit TRBD1. Germline CDR1 is SGHTA and CDR2 is FQGNSA. This CDR3 has 16 amino acids. Trimming cost V 6 bases and J 4 bases; bases outside gene matches: 10.

This clonotype showed up just a few times. This chain uses TRBV20-1 with TRBJ1-2; no clear D. Germline V gives CDR1 DFQATT, CDR2 SNEGSKA (reference sequence). V lost 7 bases and J lost 8, with 5 bases in between. This CDR3 comprises 8 residues. This chain's CDR3 is CSDVGYTF. Here the CDR3 DNA reads TGCAGTGATGTGGGCTACACCTTC.

This sequence joins TRBV28 and TRBJ2-1, with 10 bases lining up with TRBD2. Germline V gene data show CDR1 as MDHEN and CDR2 as SYDVKM. V was pared by 6 bases and J by 8 bases, with 10 bases of the junction left unmatched. The CDR3 is 15 amino acids. CDR3 residues: CASRTAGGGADEQFF. CDR3 in DNA: TGTGCCAGCAGGACAGCGGGGGGGGGCGCGGATGAGCAGTTCTTC. Together with reference TRBV28 and TRBJ2-1, the CDR3 gives the full variable domain: DVKVTQSSRYLVKRTGEKVFLECVQDMDHENMFWYRQDPGLGLRLIYFSYDVKMKEKGDIPEGYSVSREKKERFSLILESASTNQTSMYLCASRTAGGGADEQFFGPGTRLTVL.

CDR3 sequence reads: CASSQVLAGGPGNEQYF. The CDR3 DNA reads TGCGCCAGCAGCCAAGTTTTAGCGGGGGGGCCGGGCAATGAGCAGTACTTC. The gene calls are TRBV4-1 and TRBJ2-5; 11 nucleotides align to TRBD2. The J segment lost 11 bases and the V segment lost 1 base, leaving 15 bases of the junction unmatched. Germline V CDR1 and CDR2: MGHRA, YSYEKL. CDR3 length: 17 residues.

This clonotype was seen a handful of times. V usage is TRBV7-2 and J usage is TRBJ2-3; D unclear. V was trimmed by 6 bases and J by 2 bases, leaving 18 bases between them. This CDR3 has 16 residues. Germline CDR1 and CDR2: SGHTA and FQGNSA. CDR3 residues: CASSAVRTASTDTQYF. The CDR3 DNA sequence: TGTGCCAGCAGTGCAGTCCGAACTGCTTCCACAGATACGCAGTATTTT.

This clonotype came up once. The junction departs from germline at one end; a sequencing error may be responsible. The gene calls are TRBV7-2 and TRBJ2-7, with D unclear. CDR3 size: 13 residues. Germline-derived CDR1 and CDR2 are SGHTA and FQGNSA. The CDR3 spells CASNLRAVKEVYF. CDR3 DNA: TGTGCCAGCAACTTAAGGGCGGTTAAAGAGGTGTACTTC.

The chain uses TRBV20-1 and TRBJ2-4; the D is unclear. Between the trimmed V and J ends, which lost 6 bases and 7 bases, there was a span of 16 bases. The CDR3 is made up of 13 amino acids. CDR1 is DFQATT and CDR2 is SNEGSKA in the germline V gene (reference sequence). The CDR3 region has the DNA TGCAGTGCCTCCCAGGCAGGTTTGAACATTCAGTACTTC. Protein: CSASQAGLNIQYF.

This clonotype was recorded a few times. The V gene is TRBV7-3, the J gene TRBJ2-7; 8 nucleotides match TRBD1. CDR3 length: 17 amino acids. Germline CDR1 is SGHTA and CDR2 is FQGTGA. Losses at the gene ends were 3 bases for V and 5 bases for J; bases not matched to a gene: 15. The CDR3 region has the DNA TGTGCCAGCAGCTTCGAAGGAGAGGACAGGGCGGTTCACGAGCAGTACTTC. This sequence encodes CASSFEGEDRAVHEQYF.

This clonotype has a handful of counts. The J gene is TRBJ1-1, the V gene TRBV7-9, with 8 bases lining up with TRBD1. Germline V lookup: CDR1 SEHNR, CDR2 FQNEAQ (reference sequence). V lost 6 bases and J lost 5; bases outside the gene matches: 5. The CDR3 totals 13 residues. The CDR3 loop reads CASSPGTGTEAFF. As DNA, the CDR3 is TGTGCCAGCAGTCCAGGGACAGGAACTGAAGCTTTCTTT.

V gene TRBV28 combines with J gene TRBJ2-7; 10 bases map to TRBD1. CDR1 MDHEN and CDR2 SYDVKM come from the germline V gene. Trimming cost V 6 bases and J 1 base; bases outside gene matches: 6. This CDR3 is 15 amino acids long. The CDR3 loop is CASRSGTGVSYEQYF. The CDR3 DNA reads as TGTGCCAGCAGGTCTGGGACAGGGGTATCCTACGAGCAGTACTTC. The entire variable domain, with the rest obtained from reference TRBV28 and TRBJ2-7, is as follows: DVKVTQSSRYLVKRTGEKVFLECVQDMDHENMFWYRQDPGLGLRLIYFSYDVKMKEKGDIPEGYSVSREKKERFSLILESASTNQTSMYLCASRSGTGVSYEQYFGPGTRLTVT.